This TCR beta chain was sequenced in a study of shared clonotypes between healthy human individuals. General observations from the study: Although depth was large, rarefaction showed that sequencing of the sorted subsets was incomplete. Some naive CD4 clonotypes, approximately 4.5%, turned up in common across four donors. Naive subsets usually exceeded memory subsets in estimated richness. The study sampled only blood, and tissue repertoires likely differ.

CDR1 and CDR2 (germline): SGHTA, FQGNSA. The CDR3 is 11 residues long. The V end was cut by 3 bases, the J end by 1 base, with 0 bases between. A note on this clone: Antigen specificity is unknown. This likely stems from a read error, as it lies one base from a far larger clone. Other DNA sequences in this sample translate to the same CDR3.

The repertoire was sequenced with immunoSEQ multiplex PCR; TCRdb's copy has only in-frame clones and lacks some. The sample consists of 900,000 to 1,200,000 clones, about 80% of them appearing once. V gene TRBV7-2 combines with J gene TRBJ2-5, with D uncertain. The clonotype originates from a man between 18 and 35 years old in good health. Some clones in this sample may be carry-over from other donors' samples. Input material: memory CD4+ T cells from PBMCs. Subset denoted: CD45RA-negative fraction. CDR3 residues: CASSFQETQYF. The CDR3 DNA sequence: TGTGCCAGCAGCTTCCAAGAGACCCAGTACTTC.